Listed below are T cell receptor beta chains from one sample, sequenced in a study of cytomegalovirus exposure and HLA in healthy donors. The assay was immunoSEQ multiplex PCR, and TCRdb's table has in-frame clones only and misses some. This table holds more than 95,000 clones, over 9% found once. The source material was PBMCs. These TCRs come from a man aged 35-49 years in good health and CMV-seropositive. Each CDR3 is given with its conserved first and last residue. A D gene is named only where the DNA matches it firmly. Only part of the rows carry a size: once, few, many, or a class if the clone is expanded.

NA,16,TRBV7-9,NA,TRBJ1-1,TGTGCCAGCAGCTTATCCTGGGCCGACAGAGGCACTGAAGCTTTCTTT,CASSLSWADRGTEAFF
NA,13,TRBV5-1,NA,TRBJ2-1,TGCGCCACGGGGGTTAGCTCCTACAATGAGCAGTTCTTC,CATGVSSYNEQFF
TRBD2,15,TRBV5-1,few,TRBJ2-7,TGCGCCAGCAGCTCCTTAGCGGGAGGGGGGGACGAGCAGTACTTC,CASSSLAGGGDEQYF
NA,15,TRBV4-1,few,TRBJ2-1,TGCGCCAGCAGCCAAGGAGCGGGCTCCTACAATGAGCAGTTCTTC,CASSQGAGSYNEQFF
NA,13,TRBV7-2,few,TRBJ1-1,TGTGCCAGCAGCTTACGTCGACAGTCAGGAGCTTTCTTT,CASSLRRQSGAFF
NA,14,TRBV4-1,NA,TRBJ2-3,TGCGCCAGCAGCCAGGGGGCTTCCACAGATACGCAGTATTTT,CASSQGASTDTQYF
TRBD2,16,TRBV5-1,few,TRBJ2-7,TGCGCCAGCAGCTACTTAGCGGGAGGGGTCCGGAACGAGCAGTACTTC,CASSYLAGGVRNEQYF
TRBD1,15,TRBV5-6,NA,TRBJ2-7,TGTGCCAGCAGTTTTGGACAGGGTTCTGCCTACGAGCAGTACTTC,CASSFGQGSAYEQYF
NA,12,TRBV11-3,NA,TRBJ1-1,TGTGCCAGCGGTCGGGAGGGCACTGAAGCTTTCTTT,CASGREGTEAFF
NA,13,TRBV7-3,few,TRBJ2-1,TGTGCCAGCAGCTTAGAAAGGTCAGGTGAGCAGTTCTTC,CASSLERSGEQFF
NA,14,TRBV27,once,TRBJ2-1,TGTGCCAGCAGTCCCGGGACACCCTACAATGAGCAGTTCTTC,CASSPGTPYNEQFF
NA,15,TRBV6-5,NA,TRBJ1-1,TGTGCCAGCAGTATGCCAAGGGGAATGAACACTGAAGCTTTCTTT,CASSMPRGMNTEAFF
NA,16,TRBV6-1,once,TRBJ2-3,TGTGCCAGCAGTGAAGGGAGTAGCGGACGCACAGATACGCAGTATTTT,CASSEGSSGRTDTQYF
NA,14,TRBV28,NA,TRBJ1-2,TGTGCCAGCAAAGGACAGAGTAATACCTATGGCTACACCTTC,CASKGQSNTYGYTF
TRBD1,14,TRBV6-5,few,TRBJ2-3,TGTGCCAGCAGTCCCGGGACAGGGGGTAATACGCAGTATTTT,CASSPGTGGNTQYF
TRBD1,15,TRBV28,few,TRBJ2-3,TGTGCCAGCAGTTCCCCGACAGGGCTGACAGATACGCAGTATTTT,CASSSPTGLTDTQYF
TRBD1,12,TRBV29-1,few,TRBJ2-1,TGCAGCGTCACCGACAGGGGGGATGAGCAGTTCTTC,CSVTDRGDEQFF
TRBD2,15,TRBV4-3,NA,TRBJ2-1,TGCGCCAGCAGCCAAGTAGCGGGAGGCCACAATGAGCAGTTCTTC,CASSQVAGGHNEQFF
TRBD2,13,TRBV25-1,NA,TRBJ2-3,TGTGCCAGCAGCGGGAGGGGAGTAGATACGCAGTATTTT,CASSGRGVDTQYF
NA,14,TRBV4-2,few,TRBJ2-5,TGTGCCAGCAGCCAAGATCCCACCGGGGAGACCCAGTACTTC,CASSQDPTGETQYF
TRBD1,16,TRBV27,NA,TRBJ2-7,TGTGCCAGCAGTTTCCAGCCCGGGACAGGGTCCGACGAGCAGTACTTC,CASSFQPGTGSDEQYF
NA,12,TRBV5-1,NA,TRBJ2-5,TGCGCCAGCAGCTCCTCAGGAGAGACCCAGTACTTC,CASSSSGETQYF
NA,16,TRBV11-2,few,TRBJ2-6,TGTGCCAGCAGCTTAGATGGGCCCTCTGGGGCCAACGTCCTGACTTTC,CASSLDGPSGANVLTF
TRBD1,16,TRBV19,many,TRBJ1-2,TGTGCCAGTATCACCTCCGGGACAGGGTTTCGATATGGCTACACCTTC,CASITSGTGFRYGYTF
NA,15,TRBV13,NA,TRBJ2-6,TGTGCCAGCAGCCTACAGAGCTCTGGGGCCAACGTCCTGACTTTC,CASSLQSSGANVLTF
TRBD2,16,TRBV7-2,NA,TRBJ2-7,TGTGCCAGCAGCCCTACACTAGCGGTCAGCTCCTACGAGCAGTACTTC,CASSPTLAVSSYEQYF
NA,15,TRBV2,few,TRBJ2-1,TGTGCCAGCATGTTCGACCGGGGCTCCTACAATGAGCAGTTCTTC,CASMFDRGSYNEQFF
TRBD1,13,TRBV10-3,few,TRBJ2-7,TGTGCCATAACCGGGACAGGGGGCTACGAGCAGTACTTC,CAITGTGGYEQYF
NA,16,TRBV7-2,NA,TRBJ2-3,TGTGCCAGCAGCTTCGTTACCGGGTCTTCGATGGATACGCAGTATTTT,CASSFVTGSSMDTQYF
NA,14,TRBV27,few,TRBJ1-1,TGTGCCAGCAGCCGACACGAGGGTACCACTGAAGCTTTCTTT,CASSRHEGTTEAFF
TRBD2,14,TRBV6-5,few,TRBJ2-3,TGTGCCAGTGCTACTAGCGCCCCTGGAGATACGCAGTATTTT,CASATSAPGDTQYF
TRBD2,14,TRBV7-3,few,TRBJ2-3,TGTGCCAGCAGCTCTAGCGGGCGCACAGATACGCAGTATTTT,CASSSSGRTDTQYF
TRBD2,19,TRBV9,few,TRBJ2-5,TGTGCCAGCAGCGTAGGAGTGTCTAGCGGGAGAGTGGGGCAAGAGACCCAGTACTTC,CASSVGVSSGRVGQETQYF
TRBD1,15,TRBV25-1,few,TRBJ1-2,TGTGCCAGCAGTGAGCAGACAGGGTCGGCGGGAGGCTACACCTTC,CASSEQTGSAGGYTF
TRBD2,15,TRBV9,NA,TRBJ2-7,TGTGCCAGCAGCGTAGGGGGGACGGGAGGATACGAGCAGTACTTC,CASSVGGTGGYEQYF
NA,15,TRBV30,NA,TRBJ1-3,TGTGCCTGGTCACTCTCTGGGACATCCCGAAACACCATATATTTT,CAWSLSGTSRNTIYF
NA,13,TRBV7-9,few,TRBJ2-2,TGTGCCAGCAGCTTAGGGCGGGCCGGGGAGCTGTTTTTT,CASSLGRAGELFF
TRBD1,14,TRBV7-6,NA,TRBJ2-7,TGTGCCAGCAGCTTGGGACAGGGGAGGGGCGAGCAGTACTTC,CASSLGQGRGEQYF
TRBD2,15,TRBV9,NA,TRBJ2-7,TGTGCCAGCAGCGTTTTAGCGGGAGAGCAGCAGGAGCAGTACTTC,CASSVLAGEQQEQYF
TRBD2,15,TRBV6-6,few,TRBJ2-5,TGTGCCAGCAGCAGACTAGCGGGCCCCCAAGAGACCCAGTACTTC,CASSRLAGPQETQYF